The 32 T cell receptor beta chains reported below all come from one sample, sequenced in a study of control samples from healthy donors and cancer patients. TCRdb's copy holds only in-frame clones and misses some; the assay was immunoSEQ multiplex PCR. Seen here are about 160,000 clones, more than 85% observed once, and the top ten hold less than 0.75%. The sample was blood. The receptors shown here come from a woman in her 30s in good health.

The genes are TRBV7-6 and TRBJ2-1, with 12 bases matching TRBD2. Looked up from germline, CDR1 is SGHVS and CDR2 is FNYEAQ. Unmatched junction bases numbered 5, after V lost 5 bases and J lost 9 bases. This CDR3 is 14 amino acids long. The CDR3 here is CASSTLTSGGEQFF. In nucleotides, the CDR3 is TGTGCCAGCAGCACTTTGACTAGCGGGGGTGAGCAGTTCTTC.

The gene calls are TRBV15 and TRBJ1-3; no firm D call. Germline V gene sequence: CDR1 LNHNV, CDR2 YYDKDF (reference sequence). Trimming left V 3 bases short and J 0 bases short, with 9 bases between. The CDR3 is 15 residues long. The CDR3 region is CATSRLTDSGNTIYF. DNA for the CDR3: TGTGCCACCAGCAGGTTGACTGACTCTGGAAACACCATATATTTT.

Written as DNA, the CDR3 is TGTGCCATCAGTGAGTTTACGACAGTTGGTCAGCCCCAGCATTTT. It codes for CAISEFTTVGQPQHF. This chain uses TRBV10-3 with TRBJ1-5, with D possibly being TRBD1 (5 bases). Germline loops: CDR1 ENHRY, CDR2 SYGVKD. This CDR3 is 15 amino acids long. The V gene lost 1 base and the J gene lost 6 bases, with 13 bases spanning the gap.

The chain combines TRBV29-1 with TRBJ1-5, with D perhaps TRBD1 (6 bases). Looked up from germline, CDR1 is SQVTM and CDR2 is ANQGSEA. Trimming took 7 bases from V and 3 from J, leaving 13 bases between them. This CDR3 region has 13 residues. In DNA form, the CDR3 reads TGCAGCGAGAACAGGGAGAACAATCAGCCCCAGCATTTT. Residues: CSENRENNQPQHF.

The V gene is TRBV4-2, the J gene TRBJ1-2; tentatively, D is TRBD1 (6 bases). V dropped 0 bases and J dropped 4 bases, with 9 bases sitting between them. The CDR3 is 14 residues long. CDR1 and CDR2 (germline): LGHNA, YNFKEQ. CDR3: CASSQDRTAYGYTF. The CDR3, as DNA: TGTGCCAGCAGCCAAGATCGGACAGCCTATGGCTACACCTTC.

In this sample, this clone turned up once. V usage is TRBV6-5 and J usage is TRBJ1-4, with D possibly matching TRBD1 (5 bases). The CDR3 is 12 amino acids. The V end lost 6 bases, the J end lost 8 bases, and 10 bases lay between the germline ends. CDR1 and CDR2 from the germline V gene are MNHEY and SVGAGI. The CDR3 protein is CASRQGKEKLFF. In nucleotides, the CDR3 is TGTGCCAGCAGGCAGGGAAAGGAAAAACTGTTTTTT.

CDR3 in DNA: TGTGCCAGCAGCCACGGCCCCCTCCAAGGACGACTGAGCTCCTATAATTCACCCCTCCACTTT. This codes for CASSHGPLQGRLSSYNSPLHF. The chain joins TRBV14 to TRBJ1-6; D is undetermined. The ends were cut back, 3 bases at V and 0 bases at J, with 24 bases in the middle. The CDR3 is 21 amino acids. Germline V gives CDR1 SGHDN, CDR2 FVKESK.

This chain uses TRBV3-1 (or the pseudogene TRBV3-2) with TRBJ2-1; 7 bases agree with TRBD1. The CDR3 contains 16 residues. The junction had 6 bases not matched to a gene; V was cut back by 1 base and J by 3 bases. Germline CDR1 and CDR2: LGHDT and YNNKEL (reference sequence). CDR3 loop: CASSQVQGVIYNEQFF. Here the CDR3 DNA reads TGTGCCAGCAGCCAAGTGCAGGGGGTGATCTACAATGAGCAGTTCTTC.

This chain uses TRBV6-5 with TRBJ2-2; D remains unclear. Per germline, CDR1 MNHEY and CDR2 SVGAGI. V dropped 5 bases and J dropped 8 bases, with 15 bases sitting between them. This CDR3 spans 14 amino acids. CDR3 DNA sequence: TGTGCCAGCAGTCCCCCCACCAGCGTGGGGGAGCTGTTTTTT. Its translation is CASSPPTSVGELFF.

The CDR3 nucleotides are TGTGCCAGCAGCCAAGTTGCGGGAGGCTCACCCCTCCACTTT. Translation gives CASSQVAGGSPLHF. This rearrangement joins TRBV14 to TRBJ1-6; D is unresolved. The ends were cut back, 1 base at V and 10 bases at J, with 11 bases in the middle. CDR1 and CDR2 (germline): SGHDN, FVKESK. The CDR3 is made up of 14 amino acids.

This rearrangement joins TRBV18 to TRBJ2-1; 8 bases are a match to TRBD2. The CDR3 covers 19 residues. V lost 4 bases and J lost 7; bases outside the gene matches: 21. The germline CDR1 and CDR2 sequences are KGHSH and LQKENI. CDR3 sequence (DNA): TGTGCCAGCTCACAGGGGATGCTTTCCGGGACTAGGTGGAGAAATGAGCAGTTCTTC. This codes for CASSQGMLSGTRWRNEQFF.

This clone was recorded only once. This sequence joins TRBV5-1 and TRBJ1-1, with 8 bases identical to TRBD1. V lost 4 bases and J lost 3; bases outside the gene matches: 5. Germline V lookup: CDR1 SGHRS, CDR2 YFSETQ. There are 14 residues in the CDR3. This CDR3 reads CASSAGQGDTEAFF. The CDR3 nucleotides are TGCGCCAGCAGCGCAGGACAGGGTGACACTGAAGCTTTCTTT.

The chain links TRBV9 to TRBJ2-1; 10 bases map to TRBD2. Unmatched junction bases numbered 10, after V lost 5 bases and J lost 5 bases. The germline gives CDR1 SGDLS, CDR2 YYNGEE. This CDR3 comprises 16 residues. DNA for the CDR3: TGTGCCAGCAGAGACTTAGCGGGAGGTGACCACAATGAGCAGTTCTTC. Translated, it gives CASRDLAGGDHNEQFF.

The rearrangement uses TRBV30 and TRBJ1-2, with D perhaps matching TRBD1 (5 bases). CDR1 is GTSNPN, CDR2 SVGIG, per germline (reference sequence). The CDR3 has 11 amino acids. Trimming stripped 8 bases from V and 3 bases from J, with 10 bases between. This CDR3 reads CALGGDYGYTF. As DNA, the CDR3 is TGTGCCCTTGGGGGAGACTATGGCTACACCTTC.

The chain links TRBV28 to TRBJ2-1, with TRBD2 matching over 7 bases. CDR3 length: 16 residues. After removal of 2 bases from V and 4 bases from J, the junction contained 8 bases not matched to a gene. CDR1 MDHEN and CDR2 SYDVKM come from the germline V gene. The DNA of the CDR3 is TGTGCCAGCAGTTTAACGGCGGGAGCGGGTTACAATGAGCAGTTCTTC. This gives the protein CASSLTAGAGYNEQFF.

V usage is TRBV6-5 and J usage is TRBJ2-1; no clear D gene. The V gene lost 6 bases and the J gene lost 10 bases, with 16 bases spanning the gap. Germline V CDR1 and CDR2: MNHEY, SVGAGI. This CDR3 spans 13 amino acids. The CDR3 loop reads CASRNGMAYEQFF. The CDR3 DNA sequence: TGTGCCAGCAGGAACGGAATGGCTTACGAGCAGTTCTTC.

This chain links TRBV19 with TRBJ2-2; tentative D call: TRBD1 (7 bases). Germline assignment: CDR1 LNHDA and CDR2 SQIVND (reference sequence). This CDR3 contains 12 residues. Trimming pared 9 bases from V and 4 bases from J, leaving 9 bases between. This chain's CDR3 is CASRGVTGELFF. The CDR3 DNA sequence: TGTGCCAGCAGGGGGGTCACCGGGGAGCTGTTTTTT.

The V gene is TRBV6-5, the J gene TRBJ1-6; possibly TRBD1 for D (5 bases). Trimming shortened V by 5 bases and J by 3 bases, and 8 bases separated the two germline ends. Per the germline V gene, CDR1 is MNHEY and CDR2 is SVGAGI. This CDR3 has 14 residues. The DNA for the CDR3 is TGTGCCAGCAGTAGGGGAAACTATAATTCACCCCTCCACTTT. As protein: CASSRGNYNSPLHF.

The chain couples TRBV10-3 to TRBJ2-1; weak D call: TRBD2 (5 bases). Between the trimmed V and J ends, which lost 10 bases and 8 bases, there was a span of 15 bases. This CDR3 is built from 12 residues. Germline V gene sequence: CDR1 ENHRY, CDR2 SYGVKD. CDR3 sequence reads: CATSPRADEQFF. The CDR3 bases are TGTGCCACGTCGCCGAGGGCGGATGAGCAGTTCTTC.

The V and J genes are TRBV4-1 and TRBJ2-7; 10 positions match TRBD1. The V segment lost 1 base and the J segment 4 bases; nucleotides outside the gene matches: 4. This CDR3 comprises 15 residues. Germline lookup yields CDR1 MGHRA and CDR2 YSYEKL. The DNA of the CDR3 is TGCGCCAGCAGCCAAGGGGGGACAGGGGATTACGAGCAGTACTTC. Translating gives CASSQGGTGDYEQYF.

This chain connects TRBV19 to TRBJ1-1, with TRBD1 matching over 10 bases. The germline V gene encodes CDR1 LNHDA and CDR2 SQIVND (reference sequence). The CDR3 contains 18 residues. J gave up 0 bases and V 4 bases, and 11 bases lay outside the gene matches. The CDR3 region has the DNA TGTGCCAGTAGTACCCGGGACAGGGGACGGGTTATGAACACTGAAGCTTTCTTT. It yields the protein CASSTRDRGRVMNTEAFF.

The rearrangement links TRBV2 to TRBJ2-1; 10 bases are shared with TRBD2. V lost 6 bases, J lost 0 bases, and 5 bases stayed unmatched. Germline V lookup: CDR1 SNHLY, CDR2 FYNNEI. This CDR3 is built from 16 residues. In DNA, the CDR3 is TGTGCCAGCAGCCTGATAGCGGGAGGCTCCTACAATGAGCAGTTCTTC. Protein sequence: CASSLIAGGSYNEQFF.

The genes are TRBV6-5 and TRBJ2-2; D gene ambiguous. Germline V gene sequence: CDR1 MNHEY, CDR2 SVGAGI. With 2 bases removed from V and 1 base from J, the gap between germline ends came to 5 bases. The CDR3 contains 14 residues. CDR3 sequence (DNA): TGTGCCAGCAGTTACGCACAGAACACCGGGGAGCTGTTTTTT. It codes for CASSYAQNTGELFF.

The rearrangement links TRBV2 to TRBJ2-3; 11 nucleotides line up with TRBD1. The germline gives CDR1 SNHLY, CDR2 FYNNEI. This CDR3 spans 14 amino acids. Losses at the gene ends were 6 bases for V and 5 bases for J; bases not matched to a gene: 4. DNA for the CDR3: TGTGCCAGCAGAGAGGGACAGGGGGTAGATACGCAGTATTTT. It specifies CASREGQGVDTQYF. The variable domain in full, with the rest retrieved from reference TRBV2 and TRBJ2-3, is EPEVTQTPSHQVTQMGQEVILRCVPISNHLYFYWYRQILGQKVEFLVSFYNNEISEKSEIFDDQFSVERPDGSNFTLKIRSTKLEDSAMYFCASREGQGVDTQYFGPGTRLTVL.

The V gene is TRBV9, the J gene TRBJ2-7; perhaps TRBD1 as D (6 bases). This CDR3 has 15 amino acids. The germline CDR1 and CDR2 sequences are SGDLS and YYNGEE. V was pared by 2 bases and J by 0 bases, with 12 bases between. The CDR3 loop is CASSVSPGDSYEQYF. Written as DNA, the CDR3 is TGTGCCAGCAGCGTTTCCCCAGGGGACTCCTACGAGCAGTACTTC.

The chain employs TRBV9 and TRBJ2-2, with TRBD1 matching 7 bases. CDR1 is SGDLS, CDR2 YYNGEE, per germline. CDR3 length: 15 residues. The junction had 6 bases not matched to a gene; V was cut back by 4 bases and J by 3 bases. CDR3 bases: TGTGCCAGCAGCCCGCGGACAGGAGACACCGGGGAGCTGTTTTTT. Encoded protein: CASSPRTGDTGELFF.

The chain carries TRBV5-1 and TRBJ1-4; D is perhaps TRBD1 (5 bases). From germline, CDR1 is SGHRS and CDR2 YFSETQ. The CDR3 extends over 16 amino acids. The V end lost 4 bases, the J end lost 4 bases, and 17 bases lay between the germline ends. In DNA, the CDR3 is TGCGCCAGCAGCCGCCAAACCGGGACCGGTAATGAAAAACTGTTTTTT. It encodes CASSRQTGTGNEKLFF.

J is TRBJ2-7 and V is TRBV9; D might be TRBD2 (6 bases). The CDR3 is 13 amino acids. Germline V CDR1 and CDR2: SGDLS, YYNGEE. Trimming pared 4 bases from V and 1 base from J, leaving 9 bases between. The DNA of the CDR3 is TGTGCCAGCAGCCCTGGACTATCCTACGAGCAGTACTTC. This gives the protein CASSPGLSYEQYF.

The CDR3 loop is CASSPDSLGGNQPQHF. The CDR3 nucleotides read TGTGCCAGCAGCCCGGACTCCCTCGGGGGCAATCAGCCCCAGCATTTT. The J gene is TRBJ1-5, the V gene TRBV5-8; no definite D call. Germline CDR1 and CDR2: SGHTS and YDEGEE. This CDR3 comprises 16 residues. The V end was cut by 4 bases, the J end by 2 bases, with 16 bases between.

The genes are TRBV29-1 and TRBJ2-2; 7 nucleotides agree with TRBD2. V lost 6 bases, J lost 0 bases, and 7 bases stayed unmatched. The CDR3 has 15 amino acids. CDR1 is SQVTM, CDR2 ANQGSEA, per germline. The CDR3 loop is CSVSLAAANTGELFF. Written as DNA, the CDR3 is TGCAGCGTCTCCCTAGCGGCTGCGAACACCGGGGAGCTGTTTTTT.

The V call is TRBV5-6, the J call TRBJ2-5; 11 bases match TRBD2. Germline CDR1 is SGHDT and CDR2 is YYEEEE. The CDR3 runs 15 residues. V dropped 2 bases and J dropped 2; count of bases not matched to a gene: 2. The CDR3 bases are TGTGCCAGCAGCTTCGGGACTAGCGGTCAAGAGACCCAGTACTTC. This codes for CASSFGTSGQETQYF.

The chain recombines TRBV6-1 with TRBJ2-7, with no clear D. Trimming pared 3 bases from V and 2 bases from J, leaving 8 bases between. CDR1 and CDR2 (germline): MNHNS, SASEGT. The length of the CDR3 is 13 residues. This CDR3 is CASSETETYEQYF. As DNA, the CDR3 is TGTGCCAGCAGTGAGACGGAGACCTACGAGCAGTACTTC.